The 8 T cell receptor beta chains below come from one sample, sequenced in a study of blood T cell repertoires in COVID-19 (dated by TCRdb to between 2020 and 2021). Library construction relied on the immunoSEQ multiplex PCR assay. TCRdb re-hosts the immuneACCESS table, in-frame sequences only. Its copies lack some clones; in the studies checked, an unresolved V gene accounts for under half of them, and the cause for the rest is not known. In this sample the table shows hundreds of thousands of clones, 85% to 90% of which occur a single time. The ten most abundant clones make up about 4% of the sample. Sequencing input: PBMCs or T cells enriched from blood (not recorded which). The receptors here all came from a woman in her twenties or thirties with acute COVID-19.

This chain links TRBV9 with TRBJ1-2; 7 bases match TRBD1. Trimming cost V 2 bases and J 2 bases; bases outside gene matches: 12. Germline CDR1 and CDR2: SGDLS and YYNGEE. This CDR3 region has 17 residues. The CDR3 protein is CASSVGQTQTRNYGYTF. CDR3 nucleotides: TGTGCCAGCAGCGTGGGACAGACACAGACGCGCAACTATGGCTACACCTTC.

The chain uses TRBV6-5 and TRBJ2-7; 10 bases agree with TRBD1. V shed 6 bases and J 2 bases; nucleotides not matched to a gene: 4. Per germline, CDR1 MNHEY and CDR2 SVGAGI. This CDR3 region has 14 residues. The CDR3 coding sequence is TGTGCCAGCAGGAGGGGACAGGGGACCTACGAGCAGTACTTC. Translating it yields CASRRGQGTYEQYF.

V and J are TRBV30 and TRBJ1-6, with D possibly being TRBD1 (6 bases). Germline CDR1 is GTSNPN and CDR2 is SVGIG (reference sequence). The CDR3 length is 14 residues. V dropped 3 bases and J dropped 10 bases, with 16 bases sitting between them. CDR3 DNA: TGTGCCTGGAGATTAGGGGGGGTAAGGTCACCCCTCCACTTT. It specifies CAWRLGGVRSPLHF.

The DNA for the CDR3 is TGTGCCAGTAGTGCTACGGAGGATCGGGCCTACGAGCAGTACTTC. Translation: CASSATEDRAYEQYF. The chain recombines TRBV19 with TRBJ2-7, with a possible D match to TRBD2 (5 bases). From germline, CDR1 is LNHDA and CDR2 SQIVND (reference sequence). The CDR3 has 15 residues. V shed 5 bases and J shed 2 bases, with 16 bases lying between them.

This clone was detected a few times. In the same sample, other DNA sequences code for this CDR3. The chain is built from TRBV29-1 and TRBJ1-5; 8 bases are shared with TRBD1. The CDR3 spans 13 residues. CDR1 is SQVTM, CDR2 ANQGSEA, per germline. V shed 4 bases, J shed 1 base, and the junction held 0 bases outside the gene matches. The CDR3, as DNA: TGCAGCGTTGGACAGGGGAGCAATCAGCCCCAGCATTTT. Its translation is CSVGQGSNQPQHF.

This chain links TRBV27 with TRBJ2-1, with 8 bases matching TRBD1. CDR1 is MNHEY and CDR2 is SMNVEV in the germline V gene (reference sequence). V lost 5 bases, J lost 8 bases, and 8 bases stayed unmatched. This CDR3 is built from 14 residues. The CDR3 DNA reads as TGTGCCAGCAGTGTTACAGGGGGTAGGGATGAGCAGTTCTTC. The encoded protein is CASSVTGGRDEQFF.

This rearrangement joins TRBV5-8 to TRBJ1-1; D gene uncertain. V gave up 1 base and J gave up 7 bases, with 5 bases separating them. Per germline, CDR1 SGHTS and CDR2 YDEGEE. This CDR3 spans 11 amino acids. CDR3 nucleotide sequence: TGTGCCAGCAGCTTGATAATTGAAGCTTTCTTT. It yields the protein CASSLIIEAFF.

The V gene is TRBV27, the J gene TRBJ2-7; tentatively, D is TRBD2 (5 bases). Trimming cost V 5 bases and J 5 bases, with 19 bases left between them. The CDR3 covers 15 residues. The germline V gene has CDR1 MNHEY and CDR2 SMNVEV (reference sequence). Written as DNA, the CDR3 is TGTGCCAGCAGTCCGACGCTTAGTGCGGGCCACGAGCAGTACTTC. Translating it yields CASSPTLSAGHEQYF.